Listed here are 29 T cell receptor beta chains from one sample, sequenced in a study of blood T cell repertoires in COVID-19. Profiling relied on immunoSEQ multiplex PCR, and the TCRdb table lists in-frame clones only, not all of them. The sample has roughly 330,000 clones, approximately 88% seen once. The source material was PBMCs or T cells enriched from blood (not recorded which). These TCRs come from a man aged 30 to 45 who had recovered from COVID-19.

The chain links TRBV5-4 to TRBJ1-2, with TRBD1 matching over 8 bases. The V gene's germline CDR1 is SGHNT and CDR2 YYREEE (reference sequence). The CDR3 is 15 residues long. After removal of 2 bases from V and 4 bases from J, the junction contained 7 bases not matched to a gene. CDR3 in DNA: TGTGCCAGCAGCTTCCTGGGACAGGACACCTATGGCTACACCTTC. Translation gives CASSFLGQDTYGYTF.

V gene TRBV28 combines with J gene TRBJ2-1; no clear D. The CDR3 is made up of 14 amino acids. Germline values: CDR1 MDHEN, CDR2 SYDVKM. V was clipped by 2 bases and J by 1 base, with 6 bases between them. CDR3 coding DNA: TGTGCCAGCAGTTTAAGTACTTCCTACAATGAGCAGTTCTTC. Translated: CASSLSTSYNEQFF.

In its sample, this clone was seen a few times. The chain carries TRBV11-2 and TRBJ1-1, with 8 positions matching TRBD1. V lost 3 bases to trimming and J lost 5 bases; unmatched junction nucleotides: 8. This CDR3 is 15 amino acids long. CDR1 and CDR2 from the germline V gene are SGHAT and FQNNGV. CDR3 residues: CASSLSRGRLTEAFF. The CDR3 DNA is TGTGCCAGCAGCTTGAGCAGGGGGCGATTAACTGAAGCTTTCTTT.

V and J are TRBV18 and TRBJ2-3; D gene unclear. The CDR3 loop spans 14 amino acids. V lost 1 base and J 0 bases, leaving 5 bases between the germline ends. Germline assignment: CDR1 KGHSH and CDR2 LQKENI. The CDR3 sequence is CASSPLQSTDTQYF. The DNA for the CDR3 is TGTGCCAGCTCACCACTTCAGAGCACAGATACGCAGTATTTT.

The chain recombines TRBV4-1 with TRBJ2-3, with TRBD2 matching 11 bases. The CDR3 sequence is 16 residues long. Per germline, CDR1 MGHRA and CDR2 YSYEKL. The V and J ends lost 1 base and 3 bases, in that order; junction bases with no gene match: 3. CDR3 sequence reads: CASSQVSGGGTDTQYF. The DNA for the CDR3 is TGCGCCAGCAGCCAAGTTAGCGGGGGGGGTACAGATACGCAGTATTTT.

DNA of the CDR3: TGTGCCAGCAGCTTGGGGGGGACCGAGGCAGATACGCAGTATTTT. Its translation: CASSLGGTEADTQYF. J is TRBJ2-3 and V is TRBV11-3; 7 bases agree with TRBD2. Per germline, CDR1 SGHNT and CDR2 YENEEA. Germline trimming cut 3 bases from V and 4 bases from J; bases unmatched to any gene: 7. This CDR3 has 15 residues.

The chain has TRBV7-2 and TRBJ2-3; D possibly corresponds to TRBD2 (6 bases). The V gene lost 3 bases and the J gene lost 2 bases, with 12 bases spanning the gap. The germline V gene has CDR1 SGHTA and CDR2 FQGNSA. The CDR3 loop spans 15 amino acids. The CDR3 DNA is TGTGCCAGCAGCTTTGGAGGGGTAATCACAGATACGCAGTATTTT. The encoded protein is CASSFGGVITDTQYF.

This chain uses TRBV3-1 (or the pseudogene TRBV3-2) with TRBJ2-1; D gene unclear. The CDR3 sequence is 13 residues long. V was trimmed by 4 bases and J by 3 bases, leaving 7 bases between them. From germline, CDR1 is LGHDT and CDR2 YNNKEL (reference sequence). The DNA for the CDR3 is TGTGCCAGCAGCCCTACCAACTACAATGAGCAGTTCTTC. This translates into CASSPTNYNEQFF.

The chain uses TRBV2 and TRBJ1-4; the match to TRBD1 covers 8 bases. Germline CDR1 is SNHLY and CDR2 is FYNNEI. Trimming took 4 bases from V and 4 from J; bases not matched to a gene: 5. The CDR3 contains 15 residues. CDR3 bases: TGTGCCAGCAGTGGTCAGGGGGCGCGTAATGAAAAACTGTTTTTT. It specifies CASSGQGARNEKLFF.

This clone came up a few times. The V call is TRBV2, the J call TRBJ2-1; 8 bases map to TRBD2. Germline CDR1 reads SNHLY; CDR2 reads FYNNEI. Trimming took 3 bases from V and 4 from J; bases not matched to a gene: 11. This CDR3 region has 17 residues. CDR3 in DNA: TGTGCCAGCAGTGACTATGAAACTAGCGGAGATTACAATGAGCAGTTCTTC. Translating it yields CASSDYETSGDYNEQFF.

The V gene is TRBV19, the J gene TRBJ2-1, with D possibly being TRBD2 (6 bases). CDR3 length: 15 amino acids. V lost 5 bases and J lost 3, with 14 bases in between. CDR1 LNHDA and CDR2 SQIVND come from the germline V gene (reference sequence). This CDR3 reads CASSGRRGRYNEQFF. DNA of the CDR3: TGTGCCAGTAGTGGACGGCGGGGCCGCTACAATGAGCAGTTCTTC.

The chain recombines TRBV7-6 with TRBJ1-5, with 9 positions matching TRBD1. V was clipped by 5 bases and J by 2 bases; unmatched bases: 4. Germline V gene data show CDR1 as SGHVS and CDR2 as FNYEAQ. The CDR3 has 15 residues. Written as DNA, the CDR3 is TGTGCCAGCAGCCCGAGGACAGGGGGCAATCAGCCCCAGCATTTT. It specifies CASSPRTGGNQPQHF. Combining the CDR3 with reference TRBV7-6 and TRBJ1-5 gives the whole variable domain GAGVSQSPRYKVTKRGQDVALRCDPISGHVSLYWYRQALGQGPEFLTYFNYEAQQDKSGLPNDRFSAERPEGSISTLTIQRTEQRDSAMYRCASSPRTGGNQPQHFGDGTRLSIL.

The count of this clone is one. Distinct nucleotide sequences in the sample also encode this CDR3. The genes are TRBV2 and TRBJ2-3, with D possibly being TRBD2 (7 bases). The V gene's germline CDR1 is SNHLY and CDR2 FYNNEI. V was cut by 6 bases and J by 2 bases, with 12 bases left in between. The CDR3 length is 14 residues. DNA for the CDR3: TGTGCCAGCAGCGGGGGGCCCTACACAGATACGCAGTATTTT. This codes for CASSGGPYTDTQYF.

V usage is TRBV5-4 and J usage is TRBJ2-4, with TRBD1 matching 9 bases. Trimming cost V 4 bases and J 9 bases; bases outside gene matches: 5. The germline gives CDR1 SGHNT, CDR2 YYREEE (reference sequence). The CDR3 is 13 amino acids. The CDR3 sequence: CASSSDRGGIQYF. Here the CDR3 DNA reads TGTGCCAGCAGCAGCGACAGGGGGGGCATTCAGTACTTC.

About this clone itself: Other DNA sequences in this specimen translate into the identical CDR3. The gene calls are TRBV12-3 or TRBV12-4 and TRBJ1-2, with D unclear. The CDR3 consists of 12 residues. The ends were cut back, 2 bases at V and 4 bases at J, with 5 bases in the middle. The CDR3 DNA sequence: TGTGCCAGCAGTTTATCACTCTATGGCTACACCTTC. This codes for CASSLSLYGYTF.

The V call is TRBV2, the J call TRBJ1-5, with a weak D call TRBD1 (6 bases). The CDR3 consists of 14 residues. Germline lookup yields CDR1 SNHLY and CDR2 FYNNEI. V was shortened by 1 base and J by 3 bases, with 7 bases between the two germline ends. The CDR3 DNA reads TGTGCCAGCAGTGAAGGGACAGACAATCAGCCCCAGCATTTT. It specifies CASSEGTDNQPQHF.

This chain joins TRBV9 and TRBJ1-2, with 11 nucleotides matching TRBD1. Per germline, CDR1 SGDLS and CDR2 YYNGEE. V gave up 2 bases and J gave up 4 bases; unmatched junction bases: 4. This CDR3 has 15 residues. The CDR3: CASSVGQGELYGYTF. The CDR3 nucleotides are TGTGCCAGCAGCGTGGGACAGGGGGAGCTCTATGGCTACACCTTC. Together with reference TRBV9 and TRBJ1-2, the CDR3 gives the full variable domain: DSGVTQTPKHLITATGQRVTLRCSPRSGDLSVYWYQQSLDQGLQFLIQYYNGEERAKGNILERFSAQQFPDLHSELNLSSLELGDSALYFCASSVGQGELYGYTFGSGTRLTVV.

This sequence joins TRBV2 and TRBJ1-1; 9 bases align to TRBD1. The CDR3 sequence is 15 residues long. The V segment lost 1 base and the J segment 5 bases; nucleotides outside the gene matches: 5. Germline V CDR1 and CDR2: SNHLY, FYNNEI. CDR3 nucleotides: TGTGCCAGCAGTGAAGATGCAGGACAGGGGACTGAAGCTTTCTTT. It translates to CASSEDAGQGTEAFF.

This clone has just a few counts. The chain uses TRBV7-9 and TRBJ2-5; weak D call: TRBD2 (5 bases). Per the germline V gene, CDR1 is SEHNR and CDR2 is FQNEAQ (reference sequence). The CDR3 runs 17 residues. V lost 1 base to trimming and J lost 5 bases, with 20 bases between them. The CDR3 is CASSLGGTRAPHETQYF. Here the CDR3 DNA reads TGTGCCAGCAGCTTAGGGGGAACTAGAGCCCCCCACGAGACCCAGTACTTC.

The rearrangement links TRBV24-1 to TRBJ2-1; 11 nucleotides line up with TRBD2. This CDR3 is built from 16 residues. Germline V gives CDR1 KGHDR, CDR2 SFDVKD. The ends lost 4 bases at V and 3 bases at J; junction bases unmatched: 4. CDR3 bases: TGTGCCACCAGTGACCTAGCGGGGGGCGGCTACAATGAGCAGTTCTTC. Its protein product is CATSDLAGGGYNEQFF.

V usage is TRBV5-6 and J usage is TRBJ2-5, with D possibly TRBD1 on 5 matching bases. Germline CDR1 and CDR2: SGHDT and YYEEEE. CDR3 length: 15 residues. Trimming took off 7 bases at V and 2 bases at J, with 18 bases between the two ends. CDR3 loop: CASAQGAAAQETQYF. CDR3 coding DNA: TGTGCCAGCGCCCAGGGTGCCGCGGCTCAAGAGACCCAGTACTTC.

The chain links TRBV30 to TRBJ1-2; unclear D gene. V was shortened by 4 bases and J by 6 bases, with 9 bases between the two germline ends. This CDR3 comprises 11 residues. Germline lookup yields CDR1 GTSNPN and CDR2 SVGIG (reference sequence). The CDR3 nucleotides read TGTGCCTGGACACGGGAGGATGGCTACACCTTC. Translation: CAWTREDGYTF.

This CDR3 is CAISTDRGIGYTF. The DNA for the CDR3 is TGTGCCATCAGCACGGACAGGGGAATTGGCTACACCTTC. The gene calls are TRBV10-3 and TRBJ1-2; 9 bases are shared with TRBD1. Unmatched junction bases numbered 6, after V lost 6 bases and J lost 7 bases. The CDR3 extends over 13 amino acids. Germline CDR1 ENHRY, CDR2 SYGVKD.

This chain links TRBV2 with TRBJ1-6; the D gene is possibly TRBD1 (5 bases). This CDR3 region has 15 residues. Deletions cut 4 bases from V and 9 bases from J, with 16 bases between. Germline V lookup: CDR1 SNHLY, CDR2 FYNNEI. The CDR3 DNA reads TGTGCCAGCAGTGGGGGCGCAACCATAATTTCACCCCTCCACTTT. This translates into CASSGGATIISPLHF.

V is TRBV12-3 or TRBV12-4 and J is TRBJ2-7; TRBD1 matches at 7 bases. This CDR3 is built from 13 residues. V was clipped by 5 bases and J by 5 bases; unmatched bases: 6. The CDR3 region is CASSPGGFNEQYF. The CDR3 coding sequence is TGTGCCAGCAGTCCAGGGGGTTTCAACGAGCAGTACTTC.

The chain recombines TRBV4-1 with TRBJ1-1; 7 bases align to TRBD1. The length of the CDR3 is 15 residues. CDR1 is MGHRA and CDR2 is YSYEKL in the germline V gene. J was trimmed by 4 bases and V by 4 bases; bases with no gene match: 9. CDR3 nucleotides: TGCGCCAGCAGCCCCCGACAGGGACGGGGCACTGAAGCTTTCTTT. Translation: CASSPRQGRGTEAFF.

The rearrangement joins TRBV20-1 to TRBJ2-2; D remains ambiguous. Per the germline V gene, CDR1 is DFQATT and CDR2 is SNEGSKA (reference sequence). Trimming took 4 bases from V and 8 from J, leaving 8 bases between them. The CDR3 covers 11 residues. CDR3 DNA sequence: TGCAGTGCTATCCGGTGGGGGGAGCTGTTTTTT. Its protein is CSAIRWGELFF.

The chain uses TRBV24-1 and TRBJ1-2; D call uncertain. The CDR3 is 14 amino acids. Per the germline V gene, CDR1 is KGHDR and CDR2 is SFDVKD. V was clipped by 0 bases and J by 2 bases, with 6 bases between them. In nucleotides, the CDR3 is TGTGCCACCAGTGATTTGGGCAGAAACTATGGCTACACCTTC. Encoded protein: CATSDLGRNYGYTF.

This chain links TRBV6-5 with TRBJ2-5; no clear D. Trimming took 8 bases from V and 1 from J, leaving 8 bases between them. Germline lookup yields CDR1 MNHEY and CDR2 SVGAGI. The CDR3 totals 12 residues. For the CDR3, the DNA is TGTGCCAGCTCGCCCAGCCAAGAGACCCAGTACTTC. It yields the protein CASSPSQETQYF.